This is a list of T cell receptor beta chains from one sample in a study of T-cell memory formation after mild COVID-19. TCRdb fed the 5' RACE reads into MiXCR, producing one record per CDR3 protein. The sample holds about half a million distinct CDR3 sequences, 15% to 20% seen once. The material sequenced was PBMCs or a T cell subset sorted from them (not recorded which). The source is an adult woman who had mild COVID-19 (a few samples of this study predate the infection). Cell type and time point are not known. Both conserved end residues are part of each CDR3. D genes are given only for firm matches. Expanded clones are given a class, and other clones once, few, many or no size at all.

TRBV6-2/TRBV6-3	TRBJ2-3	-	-	CASSPALEQDTQYF	TGTGCCAGCAGTCCGGCCCTGGAACAGGATACGCAGTATTTT
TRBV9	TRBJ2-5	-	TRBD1	CASSVGQGGEETETQYF	TGTGCCAGCAGCGTCGGACAGGGGGGCGAGGAAACAGAGACCCAGTACTTC
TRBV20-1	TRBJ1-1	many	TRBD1	CSASGGMDTEAFF	TGCAGTGCCTCAGGGGGGATGGACACTGAAGCTTTCTTT
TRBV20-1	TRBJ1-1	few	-	CSALDQNTEAFF	TGCAGTGCTTTGGACCAAAACACTGAAGCTTTCTTT
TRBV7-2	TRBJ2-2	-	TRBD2	CASSLSGRGLRELFF	TGTGCCAGCAGCTTAAGCGGGAGAGGGCTACGGGAGCTGTTTTTT
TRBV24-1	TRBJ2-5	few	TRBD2	CATSDSGRAETQYF	TGTGCCACCAGTGATAGCGGGAGGGCGGAGACCCAGTACTTC
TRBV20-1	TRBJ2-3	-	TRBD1	CSARPPTGVTTDTQYF	TGCAGTGCTAGACCCCCAACAGGGGTTACCACAGATACGCAGTATTTT
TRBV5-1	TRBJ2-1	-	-	CASSGMGGANNEQFF	TGCGCCAGCAGCGGCATGGGGGGCGCGAACAATGAGCAGTTCTTC
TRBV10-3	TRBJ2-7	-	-	CAISRGGQARVSEQYF	TGTGCCATCAGCAGGGGGGGACAGGCTAGGGTTTCCGAGCAGTACTTC
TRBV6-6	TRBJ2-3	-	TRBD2	CASQQREGRTDTQYF	TGTGCCAGCCAACAGCGGGAGGGGCGGACAGATACGCAGTATTTT
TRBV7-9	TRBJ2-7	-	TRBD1	CASSSGDRGGRVGSYEQYF	TGTGCCAGCAGCTCTGGAGACAGGGGGGGTCGCGTTGGGTCCTACGAGCAGTACTTC
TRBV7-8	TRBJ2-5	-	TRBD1	CASSATRTGEETQYF	TGTGCCAGCAGCGCCACCAGGACAGGGGAAGAGACCCAGTACTTC
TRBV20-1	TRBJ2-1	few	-	CSARDTGAPPNEQFF	TGCAGTGCTAGAGATACCGGGGCCCCCCCCAATGAGCAGTTCTTC
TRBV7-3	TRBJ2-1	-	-	CASSLKPGTFF	TGTGCCAGCAGCTTAAAACCCGGCACGTTCTTC
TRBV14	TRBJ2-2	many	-	CASSQLGTGELFF	TGTGCCAGCAGCCAATTAGGTACCGGGGAGCTGTTTTTT
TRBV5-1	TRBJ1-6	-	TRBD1	CASSLGTGPLYNSPLHF	TGCGCCAGCAGCTTGGGGACAGGACCCCTCTATAATTCACCCCTCCACTTT
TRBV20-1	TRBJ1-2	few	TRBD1	CSARASQGASYTF	TGCAGTGCTAGAGCTTCGCAGGGGGCCAGCTACACCTTC
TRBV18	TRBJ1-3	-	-	CASSPEIQGNTIYF	TGTGCCAGCTCACCAGAGATTCAGGGAAACACCATATATTTT
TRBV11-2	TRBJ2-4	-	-	CASSPFGPKNIQYF	TGTGCCAGCAGCCCGTTTGGCCCGAAAAACATTCAGTACTTC
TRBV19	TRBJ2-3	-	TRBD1	CASSIFQGADTQYF	TGTGCCAGTAGTATCTTCCAGGGGGCAGATACGCAGTATTTT
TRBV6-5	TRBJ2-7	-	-	CASRDGPGPREQYF	TGTGCCAGCAGGGATGGACCGGGACCGCGGGAGCAGTACTTC
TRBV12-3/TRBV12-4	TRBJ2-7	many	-	CASSLVSGYEQYF	TGTGCCAGCAGTTTAGTATCAGGGTACGAGCAGTACTTC
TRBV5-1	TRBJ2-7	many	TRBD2	CASSYASGGNLRNYEQYF	TGCGCCAGCAGCTACGCTAGCGGGGGTAACCTTCGAAACTACGAGCAGTACTTC
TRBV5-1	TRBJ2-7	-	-	CASSLGSLEQYF	TGCGCCAGCAGCCTTGGGTCCTTGGAGCAGTACTTC
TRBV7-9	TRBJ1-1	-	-	CASSSYRDGAEAFF	TGTGCCAGCAGCTCCTACAGAGACGGGGCTGAAGCTTTCTTT
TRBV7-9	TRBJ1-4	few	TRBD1	CASSLEGAANEKLFF	TGTGCCAGCAGCTTAGAGGGGGCAGCTAATGAAAAACTGTTTTTT
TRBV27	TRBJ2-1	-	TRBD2	CASAGLAGGYEQFF	TGTGCCAGCGCCGGACTAGCGGGAGGCTATGAGCAGTTCTTC
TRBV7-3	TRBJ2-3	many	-	CASSPTHGATDTQYF	TGTGCCAGCAGCCCAACCCACGGGGCTACAGATACGCAGTATTTT
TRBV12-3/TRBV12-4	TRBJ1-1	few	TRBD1	CASSLGQGTEEAFF	TGTGCCAGCAGTTTGGGACAGGGGACGGAGGAAGCTTTCTTT
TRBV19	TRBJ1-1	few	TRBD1	CASQTSGTARKEAFF	TGTGCCAGCCAGACTTCCGGGACAGCGAGAAAAGAAGCTTTCTTT
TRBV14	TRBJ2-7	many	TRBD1	CASSPAGTASEQYF	TGTGCCAGCAGCCCCGCCGGGACAGCTAGCGAGCAGTACTTC
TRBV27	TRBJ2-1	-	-	CASSLQELNEQFF	TGTGCCAGCAGTTTGCAGGAGCTAAATGAGCAGTTCTTC
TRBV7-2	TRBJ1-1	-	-	CASSPSNQEEAFF	TGTGCCAGCAGCCCGAGCAACCAGGAAGAAGCTTTCTTT
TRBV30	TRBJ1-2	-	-	CAWIAGVSGGYTF	TGTGCCTGGATCGCGGGGGTTAGCGGTGGCTACACCTTC
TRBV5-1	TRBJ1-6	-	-	CASSLAGQSSYNSPLHF	TGCGCCAGCAGCTTGGCAGGACAGAGCTCCTATAATTCACCCCTCCACTTT
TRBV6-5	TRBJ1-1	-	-	CASTGENRNTEAFF	TGTGCCAGCACGGGGGAAAATCGGAACACTGAAGCTTTCTTT
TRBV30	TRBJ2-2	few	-	CAWSPVNTGELFF	TGTGCCTGGAGTCCCGTAAACACCGGGGAGCTGTTTTTT
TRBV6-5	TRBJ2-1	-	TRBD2	CASSYRTSGTSYNEQFF	TGTGCCAGCAGTTACCGGACTAGCGGGACGTCCTACAATGAGCAGTTCTTC
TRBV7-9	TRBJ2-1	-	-	CASSLDRRSSYNEQFF	TGTGCCAGCAGCTTAGATAGGAGAAGCTCCTACAATGAGCAGTTCTTC
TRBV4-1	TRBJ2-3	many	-	CASSRPGTGPWGTDTQYF	TGCGCCAGCAGCCGTCCCGGGACTGGTCCCTGGGGCACAGATACGCAGTATTTT
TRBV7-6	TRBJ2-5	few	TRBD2	CASSPPGTRGETQYF	TGTGCCAGCAGCCCCCCCGGGACTAGGGGAGAGACCCAGTACTTC
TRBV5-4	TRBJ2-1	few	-	CASSRSSDSYNEQFF	TGTGCCAGCAGCCGCAGTTCAGACAGTTACAATGAGCAGTTCTTC
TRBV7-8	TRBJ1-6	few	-	CASSLGSSSYNSPLHF	TGTGCCAGCAGCTTAGGGAGCAGCTCCTATAATTCACCCCTCCACTTT
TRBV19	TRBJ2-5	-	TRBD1	CASSHTGTGEETQYF	TGTGCCAGTAGCCATACCGGGACAGGGGAAGAGACCCAGTACTTC
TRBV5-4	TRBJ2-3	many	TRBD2	CASRQSGRAATQYF	TGTGCCAGCAGACAAAGCGGGAGGGCCGCTACGCAGTATTTT
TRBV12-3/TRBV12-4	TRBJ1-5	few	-	CASSVGPVHSNQPQHF	TGTGCCAGCAGTGTAGGGCCCGTCCATAGCAATCAGCCCCAGCATTTT
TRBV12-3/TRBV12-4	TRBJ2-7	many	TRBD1	CASSSRQGGSYEQYF	TGTGCCAGCAGTTCCCGACAGGGGGGATCCTACGAGCAGTACTTC
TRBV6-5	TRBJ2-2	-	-	CDSSGTWSGTGELFF	TGTGACAGCAGTGGAACCTGGTCGGGGACCGGGGAGCTGTTTTTT
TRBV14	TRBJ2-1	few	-	CASSDEIQGYNEQFF	TGTGCCAGCAGCGACGAGATTCAGGGTTACAATGAGCAGTTCTTC
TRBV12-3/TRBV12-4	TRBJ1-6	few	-	CASIAQLGNSPLHF	TGTGCCAGCATAGCCCAGTTGGGGAATTCACCCCTCCACTTT
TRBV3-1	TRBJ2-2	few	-	CASSLWTGTGELFF	TGTGCCAGCAGCCTCTGGACTGGCACCGGGGAGCTGTTTTTT
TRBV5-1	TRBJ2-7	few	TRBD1	CASSPARGTGPYEQYF	TGCGCCAGCAGCCCCGCCCGCGGGACAGGACCCTACGAGCAGTACTTC
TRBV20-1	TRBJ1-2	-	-	CSAGESAFYGYTF	TGCAGTGCTGGGGAAAGCGCATTCTATGGCTACACCTTC
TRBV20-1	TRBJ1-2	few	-	CSARDGKGLWYGYTF	TGCAGTGCTAGAGATGGGAAGGGGCTATGGTATGGCTACACCTTC
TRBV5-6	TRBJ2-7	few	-	CASSLDSYYEQYF	TGTGCCAGCAGCTTAGACAGCTACTACGAGCAGTACTTC
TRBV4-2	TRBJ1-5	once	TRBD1	CASSQVGQGMAQPQHF	TGTGCCAGCAGCCAAGTTGGACAGGGGATGGCTCAGCCCCAGCATTTT
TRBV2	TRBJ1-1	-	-	CASTRVFTEAFF	TGTGCCAGCACCCGGGTCTTCACTGAAGCTTTCTTT